The TCR beta chain described here comes from a study of control samples from healthy donors and cancer patients. Sequencing was performed with immunoSEQ multiplex PCR; in TCRdb, only in-frame clones are kept and a portion is missing. Altogether around 49,000 clones are present, roughly 89% being singletons, with the ten largest covering 1.6%. Sequencing input: PBMCs. This TCR derives from a man aged 35 to 55 with colorectal cancer.

In DNA, the CDR3 is TGTGCCAGCGGGACTCCCGGATACGAGCAGTACTTC. Its translation is CASGTPGYEQYF. V and J are TRBV7-3 and TRBJ2-7, with TRBD2 as a possible D gene (6 bases). CDR3 length equals 12 residues. V gave up 8 bases and J gave up 4 bases, with 12 bases separating them. Germline CDR1 reads SGHTA; CDR2 reads FQGTGA.